This TCR beta chain derives from a study of spatial heterogeneity in lung cancer. V shed 0 bases and J shed 9 bases, with 6 bases lying between them. This CDR3 is built from 12 residues. Specified time point: sample taken at primary tumor resection. TCRdb recomputed calls from the 5' RACE reads with MiXCR, one row per CDR3 protein. The sample consists of 20,000 to 30,000 distinct CDR3 sequences, about 4.7% of them appearing once. Broader study findings: Follow-up blood showed ubiquitous expanded tumor TCRs less than blood at resection did.

The table lists this clonotype with many counts. Its antigen is unknown. The source material was PBMCs, sampled at surgery. The receptor was isolated from a male donor with early-stage non-small cell lung cancer. J is TRBJ2-1 and V is TRBV12-3 or TRBV12-4; no definite D call. CDR3 residues: CASSLARGEQFF. The CDR3 DNA follows: TGTGCCAGCAGTTTAGCGCGCGGTGAGCAGTTCTTC.